Presented here are 4 T cell receptor beta chains from one specimen sequenced in a study of blood T cell repertoires in COVID-19. Some clones are missing from TCRdb's copy, which holds only in-frame ones; the method was immunoSEQ multiplex PCR. The sample holds about 220,000 clones; roughly 88% are singletons and the top ten take under 4%. The specimen was PBMCs or T cells enriched from blood (not recorded which). All receptors derive from a woman between 35 and 50 years old with acute COVID-19.

The chain has TRBV30 and TRBJ1-2; no reliable D call. Trimming shortened V by 4 bases and J by 5 bases, and 14 bases separated the two germline ends. Germline CDR1 and CDR2: GTSNPN and SVGIG (reference sequence). The CDR3 contains 13 residues. CDR3 bases: TGTGCCTGGACTAACCCGGGTCCTTATGGCTACACCTTC. Translated, it gives CAWTNPGPYGYTF.

This clone is a singleton in its sample. This chain connects TRBV29-1 to TRBJ1-2; tentative D call: TRBD1 (6 bases). Trimming cost V 0 bases and J 4 bases, with 9 bases left between them. CDR1 is SQVTM, CDR2 ANQGSEA, per germline. The CDR3 totals 13 residues. In DNA form, the CDR3 reads TGCAGCGTTGAAGAACAGGGTTCCTATGGCTACACCTTC. Translated: CSVEEQGSYGYTF.

Comment on this clone: The sample carries other DNA sequences with the same CDR3. This rearrangement joins TRBV18 to TRBJ1-2, with D maybe TRBD1 (6 bases). CDR1 and CDR2 from the germline V gene are KGHSH and LQKENI. Trimming pared 3 bases from V and 4 bases from J, leaving 9 bases between. The CDR3 contains 13 residues. In DNA form, the CDR3 reads TGTGCCAGCTCACCCAAGACAGGCTATGGCTACACCTTC. Its protein is CASSPKTGYGYTF.

J is TRBJ1-1 and V is TRBV29-1; a possible D gene is TRBD1 (6 bases). The CDR3 totals 12 residues. V lost 8 bases and J 10 bases, leaving 20 bases between the germline ends. CDR1 is SQVTM, CDR2 ANQGSEA, per germline. The chain's CDR3 is CSLGATRLGAFF. The DNA for the CDR3 is TGCAGCTTGGGGGCCACCCGGTTGGGAGCTTTCTTT.